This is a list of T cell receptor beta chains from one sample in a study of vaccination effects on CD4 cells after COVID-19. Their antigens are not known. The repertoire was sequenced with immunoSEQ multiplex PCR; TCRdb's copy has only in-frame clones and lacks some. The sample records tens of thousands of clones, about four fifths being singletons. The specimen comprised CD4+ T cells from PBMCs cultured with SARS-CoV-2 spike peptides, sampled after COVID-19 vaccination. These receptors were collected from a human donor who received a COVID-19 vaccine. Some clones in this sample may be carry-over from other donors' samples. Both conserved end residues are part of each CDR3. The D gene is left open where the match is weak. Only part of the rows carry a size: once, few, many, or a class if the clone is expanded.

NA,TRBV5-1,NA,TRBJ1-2,TGCGCCAGCAGCTTGGGACACCTTACTGGCTACACCTTC,CASSLGHLTGYTF
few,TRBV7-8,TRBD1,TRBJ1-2,TGTGCCAGCAGCACCCGGACAGGGGCACACTATGGCTACACCTTC,CASSTRTGAHYGYTF
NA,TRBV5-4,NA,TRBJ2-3,TGTGCCAGCAGCTTGGATCAGAGGCCCACAGATACGCAGTATTTT,CASSLDQRPTDTQYF
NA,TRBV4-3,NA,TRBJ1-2,TGCGCCAGCAGCCACGAAAATCCGGGGCATGGAGGCTACACCTTC,CASSHENPGHGGYTF
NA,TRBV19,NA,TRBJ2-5,TGTGCCAGTAAATGGTCTAGGAATAAGGAAGAGACCCAGTACTTC,CASKWSRNKEETQYF
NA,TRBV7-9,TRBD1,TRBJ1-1,TGTGCCAGCAGCCTAGAACACAGGGGTTGGATCTCGGACACTGAAGCTTTCTTT,CASSLEHRGWISDTEAFF
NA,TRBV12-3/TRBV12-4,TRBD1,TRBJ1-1,TGTGCCAGCAGTTATGCAGGGGGCACTGAAGCTTTCTTT,CASSYAGGTEAFF
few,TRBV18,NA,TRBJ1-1,TGTGCCAGCTCACCTCGGACGCCTGAAGCTTTCTTT,CASSPRTPEAFF
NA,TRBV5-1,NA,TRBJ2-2,TGCGCCAGCAGCTTGGACGGGAACACCGGGGAGCTGTTTTTT,CASSLDGNTGELFF
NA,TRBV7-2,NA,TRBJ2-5,TGTGCCAGCAGCTTAGGTGGCTTGGGGGAGACCCAGTACTTC,CASSLGGLGETQYF
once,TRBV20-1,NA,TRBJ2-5,TGCAGTGCTAACCAAGAGACCCAGTACTTC,CSANQETQYF
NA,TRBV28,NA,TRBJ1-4,TGTGCCAGCAGTTTATGGGCGCAGGGACATGAAAAACTGTTTTTT,CASSLWAQGHEKLFF
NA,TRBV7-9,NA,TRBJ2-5,TGTGCCAGCAGCTTAGATCGGAGCGGTCAAGAGACCCAGTACTTC,CASSLDRSGQETQYF
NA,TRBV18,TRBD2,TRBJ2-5,TGTGCCAGCTCATCTTTTGGACTAGCGGGGAGCCAAGAGACCCAGTACTTC,CASSSFGLAGSQETQYF
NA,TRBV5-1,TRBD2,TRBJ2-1,TGCGCCAGCAGCTCACATCTAGCGGGGGGCCGGGATGAGCAGTTCTTC,CASSSHLAGGRDEQFF
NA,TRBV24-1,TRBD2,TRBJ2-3,TGTGCCACCAGTGCCTCGCTAGCGGGCGGGGATACGCAGTATTTT,CATSASLAGGDTQYF
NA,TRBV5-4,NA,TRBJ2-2,TGTGCCACCCTATTCCCTACCGGGGAGCTGTTTTTT,CATLFPTGELFF
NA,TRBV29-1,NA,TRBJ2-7,TGCAGCTTGATCTCGCCCGCGGGTGAGCAGTACTTC,CSLISPAGEQYF
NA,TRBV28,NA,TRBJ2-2,TGTGCCAGCAGTTTAAGTTCACAATTAGCAACCGGGGAGCTGTTTTTT,CASSLSSQLATGELFF
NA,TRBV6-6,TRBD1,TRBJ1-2,TGTGCCAGCAGTTCCTCGGGGACAGGGCCCTTCGGTTTC,CASSSSGTGPFGF
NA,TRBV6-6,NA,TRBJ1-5,TGTGCCAGCAGTTGGGTGGGACGAGATCAGCCCCAGCATTTT,CASSWVGRDQPQHF
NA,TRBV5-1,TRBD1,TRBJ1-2,TGCGCCAGCAGCTTCTCTCCGGGACAGACTTATGGCTACACCTTC,CASSFSPGQTYGYTF
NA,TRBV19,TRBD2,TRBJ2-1,TGTGCCAGTAGGACTAGCGGGGGGGCCAATGAGCAGTTCTTC,CASRTSGGANEQFF
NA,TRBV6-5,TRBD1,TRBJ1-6,TGTGCCAGCACCGACAGGGGGTCCTATAATTCACCCCTCCACTTT,CASTDRGSYNSPLHF
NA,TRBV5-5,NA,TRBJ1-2,TGTGCCAGCAACCCAGGGTCCAGCTTCGGCTACACCTTC,CASNPGSSFGYTF
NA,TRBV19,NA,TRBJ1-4,TGTGCCAGTAGTATAGGAGGTTCGCCGACTAATGAAAAACTGTTTTTT,CASSIGGSPTNEKLFF
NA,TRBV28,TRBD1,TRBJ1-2,TGTGCCAGCAGTTCGCATACACCGGGACAGGGGAGTCACTATGGCTACACCTTC,CASSSHTPGQGSHYGYTF
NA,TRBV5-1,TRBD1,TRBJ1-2,TGCGCCAGCAGCGGAGGACAGGGAGCGAACTATGGCTACACCTTC,CASSGGQGANYGYTF
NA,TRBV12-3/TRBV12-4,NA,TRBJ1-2,TGTGCCAGCAGTCCGGGGTTCTATGGCTACACCTTC,CASSPGFYGYTF
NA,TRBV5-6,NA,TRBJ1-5,TGTGCCAGCAGCTTTTTTGGACGGGATAGCAATCAGCCCCAGCATTTT,CASSFFGRDSNQPQHF
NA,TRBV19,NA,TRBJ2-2,TGTGCCGTGGCGGGACGGATGAACACCGGGGAGCTGTTTTTT,CAVAGRMNTGELFF
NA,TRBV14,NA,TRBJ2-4,TGTGCCAGCAGCCATCCAGGTCTGGACATTCAGTACTTC,CASSHPGLDIQYF
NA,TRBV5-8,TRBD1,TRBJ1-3,TGTGCCAGCAGCTCATCACAGGGGTACACCATATATTTT,CASSSSQGYTIYF
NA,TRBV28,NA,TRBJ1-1,TGTGCCAGCAGTTTCTTCGGACGGACACCTGAAGCTTTCTTT,CASSFFGRTPEAFF
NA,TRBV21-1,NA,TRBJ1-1,TGTGCCAGCAGCAAGGCAGCTGAAGCTTTCTTT,CASSKAAEAFF
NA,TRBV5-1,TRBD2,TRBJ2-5,TGCGCCAGCAGCTTGCTAGCGGGGAGTCAAGAGACCCAGTACTTC,CASSLLAGSQETQYF
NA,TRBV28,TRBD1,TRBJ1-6,TGTGCCAGCAGTTTCCGGACAGGTTATAATTCACCCCTCCACTTT,CASSFRTGYNSPLHF
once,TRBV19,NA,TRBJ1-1,TGTGCCAGTAGTAAGACGGGTATCACTGAAGCTTTCTTT,CASSKTGITEAFF
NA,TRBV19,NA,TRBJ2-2,TGTGCCAGTAGTCTACGACAGAACACCGGGGAGCTGTTTTTT,CASSLRQNTGELFF
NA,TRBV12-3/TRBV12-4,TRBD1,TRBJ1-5,TGTGCCAGCAGTGGGGACAGTTATCAGCCCCAGCATTTT,CASSGDSYQPQHF
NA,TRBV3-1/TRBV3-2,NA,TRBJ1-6,TGTGCCAGCAGCCAAGATCGTTCTGGGGCTCTTAATTCACCCCTCCACTTT,CASSQDRSGALNSPLHF
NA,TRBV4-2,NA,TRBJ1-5,TGTGCCAGCAGCCCGCCGGGGGGAGATCAGCCCCAGCATTTT,CASSPPGGDQPQHF